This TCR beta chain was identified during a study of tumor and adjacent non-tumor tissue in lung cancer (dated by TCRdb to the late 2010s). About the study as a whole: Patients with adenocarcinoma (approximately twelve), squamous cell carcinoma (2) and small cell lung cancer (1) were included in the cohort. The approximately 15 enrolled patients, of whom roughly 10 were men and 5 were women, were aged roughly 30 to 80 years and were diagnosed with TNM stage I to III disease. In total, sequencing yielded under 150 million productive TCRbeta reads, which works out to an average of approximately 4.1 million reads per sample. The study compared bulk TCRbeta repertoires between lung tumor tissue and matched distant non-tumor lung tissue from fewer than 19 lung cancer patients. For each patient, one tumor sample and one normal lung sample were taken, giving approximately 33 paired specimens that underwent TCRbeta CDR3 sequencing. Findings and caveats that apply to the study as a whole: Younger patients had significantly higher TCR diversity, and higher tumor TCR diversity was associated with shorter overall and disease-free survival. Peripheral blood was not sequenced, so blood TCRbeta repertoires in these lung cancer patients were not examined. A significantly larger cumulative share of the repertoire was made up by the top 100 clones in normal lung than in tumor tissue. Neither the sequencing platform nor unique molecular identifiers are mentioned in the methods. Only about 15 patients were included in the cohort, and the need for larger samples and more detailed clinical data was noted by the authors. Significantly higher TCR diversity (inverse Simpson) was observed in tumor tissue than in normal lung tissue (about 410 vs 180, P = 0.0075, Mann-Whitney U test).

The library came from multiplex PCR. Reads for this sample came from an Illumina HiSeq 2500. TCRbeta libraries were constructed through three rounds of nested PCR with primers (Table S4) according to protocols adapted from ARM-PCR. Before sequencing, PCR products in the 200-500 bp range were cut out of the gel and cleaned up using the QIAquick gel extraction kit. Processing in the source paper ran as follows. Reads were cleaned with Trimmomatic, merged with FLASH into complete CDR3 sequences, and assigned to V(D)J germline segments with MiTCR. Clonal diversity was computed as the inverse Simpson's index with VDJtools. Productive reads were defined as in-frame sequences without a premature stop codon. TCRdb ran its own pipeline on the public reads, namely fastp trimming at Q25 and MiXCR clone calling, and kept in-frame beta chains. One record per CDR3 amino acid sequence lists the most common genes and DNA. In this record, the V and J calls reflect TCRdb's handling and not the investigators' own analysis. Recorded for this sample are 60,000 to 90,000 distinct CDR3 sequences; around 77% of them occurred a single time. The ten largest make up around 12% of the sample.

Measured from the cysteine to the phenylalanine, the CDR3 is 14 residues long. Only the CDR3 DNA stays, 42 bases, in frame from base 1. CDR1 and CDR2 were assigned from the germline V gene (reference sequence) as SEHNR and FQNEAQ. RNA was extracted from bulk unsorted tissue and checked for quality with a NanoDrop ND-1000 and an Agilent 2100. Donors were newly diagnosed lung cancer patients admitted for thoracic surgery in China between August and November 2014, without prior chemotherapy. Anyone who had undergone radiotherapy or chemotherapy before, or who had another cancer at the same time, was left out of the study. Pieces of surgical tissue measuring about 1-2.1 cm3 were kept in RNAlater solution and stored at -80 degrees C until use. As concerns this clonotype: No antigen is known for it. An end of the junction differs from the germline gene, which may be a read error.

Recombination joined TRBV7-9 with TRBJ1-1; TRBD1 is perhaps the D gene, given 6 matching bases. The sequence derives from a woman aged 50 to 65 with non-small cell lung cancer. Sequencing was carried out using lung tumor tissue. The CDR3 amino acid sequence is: CASSFGGLNSEAFF. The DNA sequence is TGTGCCAGCAGCTTCGGGGGGCTGAACTCTGAAGCTTTCTTT.